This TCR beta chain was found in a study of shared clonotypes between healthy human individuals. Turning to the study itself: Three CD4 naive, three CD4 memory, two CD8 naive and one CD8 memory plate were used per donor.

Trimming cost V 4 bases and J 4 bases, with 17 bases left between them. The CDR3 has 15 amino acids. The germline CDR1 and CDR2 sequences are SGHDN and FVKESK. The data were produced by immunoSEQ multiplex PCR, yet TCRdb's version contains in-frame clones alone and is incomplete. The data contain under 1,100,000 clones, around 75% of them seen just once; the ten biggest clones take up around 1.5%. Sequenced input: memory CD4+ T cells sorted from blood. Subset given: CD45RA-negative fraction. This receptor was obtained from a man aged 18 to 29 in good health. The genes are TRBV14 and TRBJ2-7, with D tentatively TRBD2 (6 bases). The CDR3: CASSLASGSFYEQYF. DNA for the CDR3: TGTGCCAGCAGCCTTGCGTCCGGGAGCTTTTACGAGCAGTACTTC.